The clone carrying this T cell receptor beta chain was seen repeatedly, ten times or more. The source of the sample is a study of neurological immune-mediated disorders. The sorted-subset TCR libraries were prepared using 1 million CD4+ or CD8+ T cells as the starting material. TCRdb fed the 5' RACE reads into MiXCR, producing one record per CDR3 protein. The sample has about 18,000 distinct CDR3 sequences, approximately 3.7% seen once. Material for sequencing was CD8+ T cells from blood. The receptor comes from a woman in her thirties or forties in good health.

The CDR3 sequence: CASSYAPYNEQFF. As DNA, the CDR3 is TGCGCCAGCAGCTACGCGCCTTACAATGAGCAGTTCTTC. The genes are TRBV5-1 and TRBJ2-1; D is unclear. This CDR3 region has 13 residues. CDR1 is SGHRS and CDR2 is YFSETQ in the germline V gene. V lost 3 bases, J lost 4 bases, and 8 bases lay in between.